Each of the 9 T cell receptor beta chains below was sequenced from the same sample in a study of beta chain features in type 1 diabetes (dated by TCRdb to between 2017 and 2018). Library preparation used the immunoSEQ multiplex PCR assay. The entire amount of isolated RNA was reverse transcribed using the High Capacity cDNA Reverse Transcription Kit, so the sequenced TCRB transcripts were expressed ones. TCRdb took this table from immuneACCESS and kept in-frame rearrangements with V and J called. Such tables lack part of the clones; where checked against another copy, unresolved V genes explain under half of the gap, and the rest is unexplained. Recorded for this sample are under 95,000 clones; around 32% of them occurred a single time. Together, the top ten hold about 0.5% of the sample. Specimen: stem cell memory CD4+ T cells from blood. The cell subset or site label corresponds to: stem cell-like memory CD4+ T cells. The receptors here all came from a woman between 18 and 29 years old in good health.

This clone was observed a few times. The chain combines TRBV19 with TRBJ2-1; TRBD2 aligns across 12 bases. Germline assignment: CDR1 LNHDA and CDR2 SQIVND (reference sequence). This CDR3 is built from 14 residues. Trimming removed 5 bases from V and 8 bases from J; junction bases left unmatched: 4. CDR3 protein: CASSLGLAGYEQFF. The CDR3 DNA sequence: TGTGCCAGTAGTCTCGGACTAGCGGGATATGAGCAGTTCTTC.

The chain carries TRBV9 and TRBJ1-6; D remains unclear. Trimming stripped 3 bases from V and 5 bases from J, with 15 bases between. This CDR3 has 16 amino acids. CDR1 SGDLS and CDR2 YYNGEE come from the germline V gene. The CDR3 protein is CASSGELTRDNSPLHF. CDR3 nucleotide sequence: TGTGCCAGCAGCGGTGAGTTGACGAGGGATAATTCACCCCTCCACTTT.

This clone was picked up a small number of times. The chain carries TRBV4-1 and TRBJ2-3; D remains unclear. Trimming took 6 bases from V and 4 from J, leaving 17 bases between them. This CDR3 region has 15 residues. Germline V gene data show CDR1 as MGHRA and CDR2 as YSYEKL. The CDR3 loop reads CASRRVNDGSDTQYF. DNA for the CDR3: TGCGCCAGCAGGAGAGTTAACGACGGGTCAGATACGCAGTATTTT.

CDR3: CASSRVRNNEQFF. CDR3 nucleotide sequence: TGCGCCAGCAGCAGGGTTAGGAACAATGAGCAGTTCTTC. The V and J genes are TRBV10-1 and TRBJ2-1; possibly TRBD1 for D (5 bases). The CDR3 is 13 amino acids. Trimming removed 6 bases at V and 5 bases at J, with 11 bases between. The germline CDR1 and CDR2 sequences are WNHNN and SYGVQD (reference sequence).

V gene TRBV7-2 combines with J gene TRBJ2-2; D call uncertain. The CDR3 consists of 14 residues. Trimming removed 5 bases at V and 0 bases at J, with 7 bases between. Germline assignment: CDR1 SGHTA and CDR2 FQGNSA. The CDR3 here is CASSKTTNTGELFF. The CDR3 nucleotides are TGTGCCAGCAGCAAGACAACGAACACCGGGGAGCTGTTTTTT.

The chain is built from TRBV9 and TRBJ2-5; no clear D gene. This CDR3 region has 16 residues. Deletions cut 0 bases from V and 7 bases from J, with 19 bases between. Germline lookup yields CDR1 SGDLS and CDR2 YYNGEE. This CDR3 is CASSVGDGGLVRTQYF. DNA of the CDR3: TGTGCCAGCAGCGTAGGTGACGGCGGATTGGTCCGGACCCAGTACTTC.

V is TRBV5-1 and J is TRBJ2-7; 10 nucleotides line up with TRBD2. J lost 5 bases, V lost 4 bases, and 9 bases had no gene match. CDR1 is SGHRS and CDR2 is YFSETQ in the germline V gene. This CDR3 contains 15 residues. The CDR3 DNA reads TGCGCCAGCAGCACTCTAGCGGGAGAAGTCGACGAGCAGTACTTC. It codes for CASSTLAGEVDEQYF. Full variable domain (outside the CDR3, taken from reference TRBV5-1 and TRBJ2-7): KAGVTQTPRYLIKTRGQQVTLSCSPISGHRSVSWYQQTPGQGLQFLFEYFSETQRNKGNFPGRFSGRQFSNSRSEMNVSTLELGDSALYLCASSTLAGEVDEQYFGPGTRLTVT.

The rearrangement uses TRBV7-2 and TRBJ2-3; tentative D call: TRBD2 (5 bases). Per the germline V gene, CDR1 is SGHTA and CDR2 is FQGNSA. CDR3 size: 15 residues. V lost 5 bases and J 0 bases, leaving 12 bases between the germline ends. CDR3 coding DNA: TGTGCCAGCAGCCCGAGCGGCACTAGCACAGATACGCAGTATTTT. It encodes CASSPSGTSTDTQYF.

The chain has TRBV4-2 and TRBJ2-6; 7 bases map to TRBD1. Germline-derived CDR1 and CDR2 are LGHNA and YNFKEQ. The J segment lost 0 bases and the V segment lost 4 bases, leaving 3 bases of the junction unmatched. The CDR3 covers 16 residues. CDR3 region: CASSLRQGSGANVLTF. The CDR3 region has the DNA TGTGCCAGCAGCCTAAGACAGGGCTCTGGGGCCAACGTCCTGACTTTC.